This entry describes one T cell receptor beta chain. The antigen is undetermined. The sample originates from a study of cytomegalovirus exposure and HLA in healthy donors. In the study overall: Out of 150 million to 200 million T cells, an earlier analysis found about 120 million unique TCR beta sequences in total.

The PCR made use of 60 Vbeta and 13 Jbeta primers. Using immunoSEQ multiplex PCR, the repertoire was profiled, and TCRdb retains in-frame clones only, with some absent. The table records roughly 120,000 clones, more than 65% of them present only once. This CDR3 contains 12 residues. The germline V and J ends were trimmed by 8 bases and 11 bases, with 17 bases remaining between them. Germline CDR1 is MNHNY and CDR2 is SVGAGI (reference sequence). Whole-study findings and limits: Within an earlier analysis, most TCR beta V segments proved productive either about 87% or about 30% of the time.

The TCR sequence derives from a man aged 30-40 years in good health and CMV-seropositive. V and J are TRBV6-6 and TRBJ2-3; D is possibly TRBD1 (6 bases). The sequenced sample was PBMCs. CDR3 bases: TGTGCCAGCGGTTCCAGGGGCACGGGGCAGTATTTT. As protein: CASGSRGTGQYF.